A selection of T cell receptor beta chains follows, all from one sample in a study of blood T cells in healthy people across ages. TCRdb fed the 5' RACE reads into MiXCR, producing one record per CDR3 protein. The sample holds under 950,000 distinct CDR3 sequences, 22% seen once. The specimen sequenced was blood. The receptors originated from a man between 70 and 80 years old in good health. Each CDR3 is given with its conserved first and last residue. The order of the fields is clone size, D gene, V gene, J gene, CDR3 protein, CDR3 DNA. The D gene is left open where the match is weak. Clone size, where shown, is once, few, many, or a class for clones that have expanded.

many	.	TRBV3-1	TRBJ2-2	CASSQGGTNTGELFF	TGTGCCAGCAGCCAAGGGGGTACGAACACCGGGGAGCTGTTTTTT
.	.	TRBV6-5	TRBJ2-1	CASSLLQTGTDNEQFF	TGTGCCAGCAGTCTACTTCAAACCGGGACGGACAATGAGCAGTTCTTC
many	.	TRBV5-1	TRBJ2-1	CASSYHLSSYNEQFF	TGCGCCAGCAGCTATCACCTCAGCTCCTACAATGAGCAGTTCTTC
few	TRBD2	TRBV7-2	TRBJ2-3	CASSTGTSGVTDTQYF	TGTGCCAGCAGCACAGGGACTAGCGGGGTCACAGATACGCAGTATTTT
few	.	TRBV29-1	TRBJ1-2	CSAGDAWDYGYTF	TGCAGCGCAGGGGACGCTTGGGACTATGGCTACACCTTC
.	TRBD1	TRBV20-1	TRBJ1-1	CSARVGQGAFF	TGCAGTGCTCGCGTTGGACAGGGAGCTTTCTTT
.	TRBD1	TRBV13	TRBJ2-3	CASSSSPGQADTDTQYF	TGTGCCAGCAGCTCCTCCCCCGGACAGGCCGACACAGATACGCAGTATTTT
few	TRBD2	TRBV4-3	TRBJ2-1	CASSQDRIRWVLAGGPGDYNEQFF	TGCGCCAGCAGCCAAGATCGTATACGGTGGGTCCTAGCGGGAGGGCCAGGGGACTACAATGAGCAGTTCTTC
.	.	TRBV5-1	TRBJ2-1	CASSPVGGEYREQFF	TGCGCCAGCAGCCCGGTGGGGGGAGAGTATCGGGAGCAGTTCTTC
.	.	TRBV29-1	TRBJ2-7	CSVARGQGGYEQYF	TGCAGCGTTGCCCGAGGACAGGGAGGGTACGAGCAGTACTTC
.	.	TRBV4-3	TRBJ2-1	CASGQELADQIYEQFF	TGCGCCAGCGGCCAAGAACTCGCGGATCAGATCTATGAGCAGTTCTTC
few	TRBD2	TRBV20-1	TRBJ2-1	CSAKRPSGGANEQFF	TGCAGTGCTAAGCGACCTAGCGGGGGGGCCAATGAGCAGTTCTTC
few	.	TRBV21-1	TRBJ1-5	CASSKVSGSDQPQHF	TGTGCCAGCAGCAAAGTGTCAGGGTCCGATCAGCCCCAGCATTTT
.	.	TRBV20-1	TRBJ2-2	CSARVPENTGELFF	TGCAGTGCGAGAGTTCCGGAGAACACCGGGGAGCTGTTTTTT
few	TRBD1	TRBV10-3	TRBJ2-3	CAIMDRIGLADTQYF	TGTGCCATCATGGACAGGATTGGGTTGGCAGATACGCAGTATTTT
few	.	TRBV19	TRBJ1-5	CASIHIPQTGQSNQPQHF	TGTGCCAGTATCCATATCCCCCAAACGGGACAAAGCAATCAGCCCCAGCATTTT
few	.	TRBV29-1	TRBJ2-7	CSVFLETSAYEQYF	TGCAGCGTTTTTTTGGAGACATCCGCCTACGAGCAGTACTTC
few	TRBD2	TRBV2	TRBJ2-3	CASSETLAGGPDTQYF	TGTGCCAGCAGTGAAACACTAGCGGGGGGCCCAGATACGCAGTATTTT
.	TRBD1	TRBV9	TRBJ2-1	CASSPRRLDRGGENEQFF	TGTGCCAGCAGCCCAAGACGACTGGACAGGGGGGGGGAAAATGAGCAGTTCTTC
.	TRBD1	TRBV25-1	TRBJ1-2	CASRPGQGVLYGYTF	TGTGCCAGCAGACCAGGACAGGGAGTCCTGTATGGCTACACCTTC
.	.	TRBV5-5	TRBJ1-1	CASSQIPGSTNTEAFF	TGTGCCAGCAGCCAAATTCCGGGATCGACGAACACTGAAGCTTTCTTT
few	.	TRBV12-3/TRBV12-4	TRBJ2-1	CASSFQGLPYNEQFF	TGTGCCAGCAGTTTCCAGGGCTTACCCTACAATGAGCAGTTCTTC
few	.	TRBV20-1	TRBJ1-4	CSARPSGVPNEKLFF	TGCAGTGCTAGGCCCTCAGGGGTCCCGAATGAAAAACTGTTTTTT
.	TRBD1	TRBV9	TRBJ1-1	CASSAPGGARAEAFF	TGTGCCAGCAGCGCCCCAGGGGGCGCGAGGGCTGAAGCCTTCTTT
.	TRBD2	TRBV18	TRBJ2-1	CASSLSKAGGNEQFF	TGTGCCAGCTCACTGAGCAAAGCGGGGGGCAATGAGCAGTTCTTC
.	.	TRBV21-1	TRBJ2-1	CASSSHWDRLYNEQFF	TGTGCCAGCAGTAGTCACTGGGACAGATTATACAATGAGCAGTTCTTC
few	.	TRBV20-1	TRBJ2-1	CSATGRYSYNEQFF	TGCAGTGCTACCGGCCGTTACTCCTACAATGAGCAGTTCTTC
.	.	TRBV5-1	TRBJ1-1	CASSLGGASEAFF	TGCGCCAGCAGCTTAGGAGGGGCATCTGAAGCTTTCTTT
few	TRBD2	TRBV7-8	TRBJ2-1	CASSPGLVWNNEQFF	TGTGCCAGCAGCCCAGGACTAGTATGGAACAATGAGCAGTTCTTC
.	.	TRBV10-2	TRBJ2-7	CASSESKEGVNTYEQYF	TGCGCCAGCAGTGAGTCGAAAGAGGGGGTTAATACCTACGAGCAGTACTTC
few	.	TRBV5-1	TRBJ2-3	CASSLTVGTSSTDTQYF	TGCGCCAGCAGCTTGACAGTTGGGACTTCTAGCACAGATACGCAGTATTTT
.	TRBD1	TRBV6-6	TRBJ2-7	CATQVGTGSIEQYF	TGTGCCACCCAGGTCGGGACAGGGAGTATCGAGCAGTACTTC
.	.	TRBV20-1	TRBJ1-5	CSASKNSWPQHF	TGCAGTGCTAGTAAGAATAGCTGGCCCCAGCATTTT
few	.	TRBV20-1	TRBJ2-1	CSARAGRQRSNEQFF	TGCAGTGCTAGAGCGGGGAGACAGAGATCCAATGAGCAGTTCTTC
few	TRBD1	TRBV29-1	TRBJ2-2	CSVVTGGTGELFF	TGCAGCGTTGTAACAGGGGGCACCGGGGAGCTGTTTTTT
once	.	TRBV6-1	TRBJ1-6	CASRRDTNNSPLHF	TGTGCCAGCCGTAGGGACACAAATAATTCACCCCTCCACTTT
.	.	TRBV6-4	TRBJ2-1	CASSDWGDNEQFF	TGTGCCAGCAGTGACTGGGGCGACAATGAGCAGTTCTTC
.	TRBD2	TRBV20-1	TRBJ2-4	CSAPGLAGGTLAKNIQYF	TGCAGTGCTCCCGGACTAGCGGGGGGGACTCTAGCCAAAAACATTCAGTACTTC
.	TRBD2	TRBV19	TRBJ2-3	CASSILSGAGGHHTQYF	TGTGCCAGTAGTATTCTCTCGGGAGCGGGAGGGCATCATACGCAGTATTTT
few	.	TRBV20-1	TRBJ2-3	CSASGAQETQYF	TGCAGTGCTTCGGGGGCCCAAGAGACCCAGTACTTT
.	.	TRBV19	TRBJ2-1	CASSIFSFGGDNEQFF	TGTGCCAGTAGTATATTCTCGTTTGGCGGAGATAATGAGCAGTTCTTC
.	TRBD2	TRBV12-3/TRBV12-4	TRBJ2-1	CASSYTLAGAYNEQFF	TGTGCCAGCAGCTATACACTAGCGGGGGCCTACAATGAGCAGTTCTTC
.	.	TRBV6-2/TRBV6-3	TRBJ2-3	CASRAVPPDTQYF	TGTGCCAGCAGAGCGGTCCCACCCGATACGCAGTATTTT
few	TRBD1	TRBV7-9	TRBJ1-4	CASSSTGLTNEKLFF	TGTGCCAGCAGCTCGACAGGGCTTACTAATGAAAAACTGTTTTTT
.	.	TRBV12-3/TRBV12-4	TRBJ2-7	CASSLVNSPYEQYF	TGTGCCAGCAGTTTAGTGAACAGCCCCTACGAGCAGTACTTC
many	.	TRBV28	TRBJ1-2	CASSTGSDNYGYTF	TGTGCCAGCAGTACAGGGTCTGATAACTATGGCTACACCTTC
few	.	TRBV5-1	TRBJ1-6	CASSLPGEASPLHF	TGCGCCAGCAGCTTGCCGGGAGAGGCCTCACCCCTCCACTTT
few	.	TRBV5-1	TRBJ2-5	CASSPDLDWRETQYF	TGCGCCAGCAGCCCGGATCTGGATTGGCGAGAGACCCAGTACTTC
.	TRBD2	TRBV5-5	TRBJ2-1	CASSLDVWTSGKNEQFF	TGTGCCAGCAGCTTGGATGTCTGGACTAGCGGCAAAAATGAGCAGTTCTTC
.	.	TRBV5-1	TRBJ2-3	CASSMDSASTDTQYF	TGCGCCAGCAGCATGGACAGTGCTAGCACAGATACGCAGTATTTT
few	.	TRBV11-3	TRBJ1-3	CASTQDWASGNTIYF	TGTGCCAGCACACAAGACTGGGCCTCTGGAAACACCATATATTTT
many	TRBD1	TRBV29-1	TRBJ2-3	CSADRGSTDTQYF	TGCAGCGCCGACAGGGGAAGCACAGATACGCAGTATTTT